In its sample, the clone carrying this T cell receptor (beta chain) was seen once. Its target is unknown. These data are taken from a study of blood T cells in healthy people across ages. Primed by a sample-barcoded 5' primer and a J-beta primer mix, a second PCR proceeded for about 7 to 11 cycles. A template-switch adaptor with 12 random nucleotides tagged each cDNA molecule. Every sample produced at least 3 million CDR3-containing paired-end reads. TCRdb used MiXCR to reprocess the 5' RACE reads, holding one entry per CDR3 protein. The sample has hundreds of thousands of distinct CDR3 sequences, roughly three fifths seen once. Points from the study as a whole: With unsorted PBMCs, a conclusive comparison of naive versus antigen-experienced cells was not possible. Diversity of TCR beta per million T cells declined in a roughly linear way with age.

Germline CDR1 is SNHLY and CDR2 is FYNNEI. The length of the CDR3 is 14 residues. Between the trimmed V and J ends, which lost 4 bases and 4 bases, there was a span of 11 bases. Sequencing was carried out using blood. The genes are TRBV2 and TRBJ2-4; D assignment may be TRBD1 or TRBD2 (5 bases each). The sequence was obtained from a man aged 55 to 70 in good health. CDR3 coding DNA: TGTGCCAGCAGTGTTATGGGACGGAAAAACATTCAGTACTTC. It yields the protein CASSVMGRKNIQYF.